The 25 T cell receptor beta chains listed next were all sequenced from one sample in a study of T cell responses to AZD1222 COVID-19 vaccine. Sequenced by immunoSEQ multiplex PCR; TCRdb stores in-frame clones only, minus some. The data show some 63,000 clones, with around 84% seen just once and roughly 20% held by the top ten. This specimen consisted of peripheral blood, obtained on day 0 of AZD1222 vaccination. These TCRs come from an adult in good health.

CDR3 bases: TGTGCCAGCAGTCACGAGTTAGGCGTACTGACGAACACTGAAGCTTTCTTT. It is translated as CASSHELGVLTNTEAFF. The V gene is TRBV6-6, the J gene TRBJ1-1; D ambiguous. The germline gives CDR1 MNHNY, CDR2 SVGAGI (reference sequence). The CDR3 has 17 residues. The germline V and J ends were trimmed by 5 bases and 1 base, with 20 bases remaining between them.

The chain is built from TRBV7-2 and TRBJ2-2, with a weak D call TRBD1 (5 bases). Germline CDR1 is SGHTA and CDR2 is FQGNSA. The CDR3 is 14 amino acids. V lost 0 bases and J 3 bases, leaving 5 bases between the germline ends. CDR3 in amino acids: CASSLATDTGELFF. The CDR3, as DNA: TGTGCCAGCAGCTTAGCGACAGACACCGGGGAGCTGTTTTTT.

This chain uses TRBV9 with TRBJ2-5; 7 bases agree with TRBD2. Losses at the gene ends were 4 bases for V and 5 bases for J; bases not matched to a gene: 11. Germline CDR1 SGDLS, CDR2 YYNGEE. This CDR3 spans 15 amino acids. CDR3 loop: CASSTSSGSRETQYF. In DNA form, the CDR3 reads TGTGCCAGCAGCACCAGTAGCGGGTCTAGGGAGACCCAGTACTTC.

The chain uses TRBV27 and TRBJ2-5; 7 bases fit TRBD1. After removal of 5 bases from V and 4 bases from J, the junction contained 10 bases not matched to a gene. Germline V gene sequence: CDR1 MNHEY, CDR2 SMNVEV (reference sequence). The CDR3 runs 15 residues. CDR3 sequence reads: CASSLTTGTGETQYF. CDR3 bases: TGTGCCAGCAGTCTAACGACAGGGACGGGAGAGACCCAGTACTTC.

This chain uses TRBV6-2 or TRBV6-3 with TRBJ2-1; the D gene could be TRBD1 or TRBD2 (5 bases each). The germline gives CDR1 MNHEY, CDR2 SVGEGT. The CDR3 consists of 16 residues. The germline V and J ends were trimmed by 6 bases and 4 bases, with 19 bases remaining between them. The DNA for the CDR3 is TGTGCCAGCAGCCCTACAACCGGGACGCGATACAATGAGCAGTTCTTC. Translation gives CASSPTTGTRYNEQFF.

This clone appeared once. This chain links TRBV7-9 with TRBJ2-5; 9 positions match TRBD1. The V segment lost 8 bases and the J segment 6 bases; nucleotides outside the gene matches: 1. This CDR3 contains 11 residues. Germline assignment: CDR1 SEHNR and CDR2 FQNEAQ (reference sequence). The CDR3 sequence: CASDRGKTQYF. The CDR3 nucleotides read TGTGCCAGCGACAGGGGGAAGACCCAGTACTTC.

The chain carries TRBV10-3 and TRBJ1-5, with D perhaps matching TRBD1 (6 bases). V lost 7 bases to trimming and J lost 4 bases, with 11 bases between them. Germline assignment: CDR1 ENHRY and CDR2 SYGVKD. The CDR3 loop spans 13 amino acids. The CDR3 DNA is TGTGCCATCACGTCAGGGGAGAATCAGCCCCAGCATTTT. This gives the protein CAITSGENQPQHF.

The chain recombines TRBV5-1 with TRBJ2-7, with TRBD1 as a possible D gene (6 bases). This CDR3 has 13 residues. The V gene's germline CDR1 is SGHRS and CDR2 YFSETQ. Trimming left V 4 bases short and J 7 bases short, with 15 bases between. CDR3 DNA: TGCGCCAGCAGCGGCCGGGACAACGGAGAGCAGTACTTC. This encodes CASSGRDNGEQYF.

J is TRBJ1-5 and V is TRBV6-5; D gene unclear. V was shortened by 6 bases and J by 2 bases, with 8 bases between the two germline ends. Germline CDR1 reads MNHEY; CDR2 reads SVGAGI. The CDR3 sequence is 13 residues long. CDR3 DNA sequence: TGTGCCAGCAGCCCCACTGGCAATCAGCCCCAGCATTTT. This encodes CASSPTGNQPQHF.

This chain connects TRBV21-1 to TRBJ1-2; TRBD1, the table's D call, was not compared with the DNA. TRBV21-1 is given as a pseudogene. This CDR3 comprises 18 residues. CDR3 region: CASSGETGEASQEYGYTF. The CDR3 DNA reads as TGTGCCAGCAGTGGTGAGACAGGGGAGGCCTCACAGGAATATGGCTACACCTTC.

The genes are TRBV5-4 and TRBJ2-7; maybe TRBD2 (6 bases). This CDR3 is 14 amino acids long. With 3 bases removed from V and 3 bases from J, the gap between germline ends came to 13 bases. Germline V gene sequence: CDR1 SGHNT, CDR2 YYREEE (reference sequence). CDR3 protein: CASSSLSRDYEQYF. CDR3 sequence (DNA): TGTGCCAGCAGCTCTCTTTCGCGGGACTACGAGCAGTACTTC.

V gene TRBV2 combines with J gene TRBJ2-3, with TRBD2 identical over 9 bases. V trimming: 5 bases; J trimming: 3 bases; junction bases outside the gene matches: 6. From germline, CDR1 is SNHLY and CDR2 FYNNEI. CDR3 size: 15 residues. The CDR3 is CASSRAGGGTDTQYF. The CDR3 DNA is TGTGCCAGCAGTCGAGCGGGAGGAGGTACAGATACGCAGTATTTT.

The chain recombines TRBV6-5 with TRBJ2-1, with 8 bases matching TRBD1. Trimming cost V 6 bases and J 7 bases; bases outside gene matches: 5. The CDR3 is 13 residues long. The V gene's germline CDR1 is MNHEY and CDR2 SVGAGI. The DNA for the CDR3 is TGTGCCAGCAGAAGACAGGGGACGAATGAGCAGTTCTTC. As protein: CASRRQGTNEQFF.

This clone was detected a few times. The chain links TRBV7-2 to TRBJ1-1; 12 bases fit TRBD1. The V segment lost 3 bases and the J segment 5 bases; nucleotides outside the gene matches: 7. The CDR3 is made up of 16 amino acids. The germline V gene has CDR1 SGHTA and CDR2 FQGNSA. The CDR3 here is CASSLGQGALGTEAFF. CDR3 sequence (DNA): TGTGCCAGCAGCTTGGGACAGGGGGCACTGGGAACTGAAGCTTTCTTT.

Here the CDR3 reads CASSPLLDTGELFF. DNA of the CDR3: TGTGCCAGCAGCCCTCTGTTAGACACCGGGGAGCTGTTTTTT. This sequence joins TRBV7-6 and TRBJ2-2, with D uncertain. Germline V gene sequence: CDR1 SGHVS, CDR2 FNYEAQ. The CDR3 extends over 14 amino acids. The ends were cut back, 5 bases at V and 3 bases at J, with 10 bases in the middle.

The chain recombines TRBV12-3 or TRBV12-4 with TRBJ2-7; 8 nucleotides align to TRBD2. This CDR3 contains 12 residues. After removal of 9 bases from V and 7 bases from J, the junction contained 8 bases not matched to a gene. The CDR3 loop is CASSGLESEQYF. The CDR3 DNA sequence: TGTGCCAGTTCGGGACTAGAGTCAGAGCAGTACTTC.

The DNA of the CDR3 is TGTGCCAGCAGCCCCAGTGGACAGGGAAGAGAGACCCAGTACTTC. This sequence encodes CASSPSGQGRETQYF. The genes are TRBV7-9 and TRBJ2-5; TRBD1 agrees at 8 bases. The CDR3 spans 15 residues. Losses at the gene ends were 5 bases for V and 4 bases for J; bases not matched to a gene: 9. The germline V gene has CDR1 SEHNR and CDR2 FQNEAQ (reference sequence).

The V call is TRBV28, the J call TRBJ2-3; a possible D gene is TRBD2 (6 bases). CDR3 size: 15 residues. Germline values: CDR1 MDHEN, CDR2 SYDVKM. The germline V and J ends were trimmed by 5 bases and 2 bases, with 14 bases remaining between them. This chain's CDR3 is CASSPGTLITDTQYF. CDR3 DNA sequence: TGTGCCAGCAGTCCCGGGACTTTAATCACAGATACGCAGTATTTT.

This clone was seen only once. V gene TRBV28 combines with J gene TRBJ2-3; weak D call: TRBD2 (6 bases). Germline assignment: CDR1 MDHEN and CDR2 SYDVKM. V was pared by 10 bases and J by 1 base, with 21 bases between. This CDR3 contains 16 residues. The CDR3 here is CATLGRPGLGTDTQYF. For the CDR3, the DNA is TGTGCCACCCTCGGTCGCCCGGGACTGGGCACAGATACGCAGTATTTT.

The table lists this clone with a count of one. The CDR3 DNA reads TGTGCCAGCAGTTCCGGGACTAGGGGCTACGAGCAGTACGTC. It yields the protein CASSSGTRGYEQYV. The rearrangement uses TRBV2 and TRBJ2-7; 8 nucleotides agree with TRBD2. Germline V gene data show CDR1 as SNHLY and CDR2 as FYNNEI. The CDR3 totals 14 residues. Trimming removed 5 bases from V and 3 bases from J; junction bases left unmatched: 6.

The chain joins TRBV25-1 to TRBJ2-7, with D hard to call. The CDR3 covers 13 residues. The germline V gene encodes CDR1 MGHDK and CDR2 SYGVNS. The V gene lost 9 bases and the J gene lost 5 bases, with 17 bases spanning the gap. The CDR3 DNA is TGTGCCAGTTCCTCCACTACGTACCACGAGCAGTACTTC. The encoded protein is CASSSTTYHEQYF.

The CDR3 DNA reads as TGTGCCAGCAGCTTAGATGGCAGACCCTACGAGCAGTACTTC. Translated, it gives CASSLDGRPYEQYF. The J gene is TRBJ2-7, the V gene TRBV11-3; D gene ambiguous. This CDR3 contains 14 residues. Germline V gene lookup returns CDR1 SGHNT and CDR2 YENEEA. V lost 0 bases to trimming and J lost 2 bases, with 8 bases between them.

This clone was seen just once. CDR3 DNA: TGTGCCACCAGCAGAGATCTAAACTATGGCTACACCTTC. Its protein is CATSRDLNYGYTF. This chain links TRBV15 with TRBJ1-2; D ambiguous. Germline loops: CDR1 LNHNV, CDR2 YYDKDF (reference sequence). V shed 0 bases and J shed 2 bases, with 4 bases lying between them. The CDR3 runs 13 residues.

This chain uses TRBV28 with TRBJ2-7, with TRBD2 matching over 9 bases. This CDR3 is 15 amino acids long. Germline lookup yields CDR1 MDHEN and CDR2 SYDVKM. With 4 bases clipped from V and 2 bases from J, the junction kept 6 bases outside the gene matches. CDR3 sequence (DNA): TGTGCCAGCAGTTCCTTGACTAGCGGTGCCTACGAGCAGTACTTC. Residues: CASSSLTSGAYEQYF.

V gene TRBV29-1 combines with J gene TRBJ2-3; TRBD2 matches 7 bases. Germline CDR1 is SQVTM and CDR2 is ANQGSEA. With V trimmed by 3 bases and J by 2 bases, 8 bases remained unmatched. There are 15 residues in the CDR3. CDR3 sequence reads: CSVDFIAGFTDTQYF. The CDR3 nucleotides are TGCAGCGTTGACTTCATAGCGGGCTTCACAGATACGCAGTATTTT.